The next 26 T cell receptor beta chains were all read from a single sample in a study of cytomegalovirus exposure and HLA in healthy donors (dated by TCRdb to about 2017). The library was made by the immunoSEQ multiplex PCR assay. For the multiplex PCR, a mixture combining 60 forward primers for TCR Vbeta segments and 13 reverse primers for TCR Jbeta segments was used. TCRdb retrieved this table from immuneACCESS and kept in-frame rearrangements only. Not all clones are present; in checked studies, unresolved V genes account for under half, and no reason is known for the remainder. The sample table holds approximately 150,000 clones, of which roughly 80% were seen once. The ten largest clones capture 3% to 3.5% of the sample. Sequencing used PBMCs. The receptors here all came from a man aged 40-55 years in good health and CMV-seronegative.

The gene calls are TRBV28 and TRBJ1-3; D remains unclear. Trimming took off 6 bases at V and 0 bases at J, with 21 bases between the two ends. CDR1 is MDHEN and CDR2 is SYDVKM in the germline V gene. The CDR3 runs 18 residues. CDR3 loop: CASRYSGLGPNSGNTIYF. Written as DNA, the CDR3 is TGTGCCAGCAGATACTCCGGACTGGGCCCGAACTCTGGAAACACCATATATTTT.

This clone appeared once. The CDR3 region is CASRRDSFGNTIYF. The CDR3 nucleotides are TGTGCCAGCAGAAGGGACAGTTTTGGGAACACCATATATTTT. The gene calls are TRBV6-1 and TRBJ1-3; 7 bases map to TRBD1. Germline V CDR1 and CDR2: MNHNS, SASEGT. The CDR3 loop spans 14 amino acids. V lost 6 bases, J lost 7 bases, and 9 bases stayed unmatched.

The rearrangement uses TRBV25-1 and TRBJ2-1; D might be TRBD1 (6 bases). The germline V gene encodes CDR1 MGHDK and CDR2 SYGVNS. CDR3 size: 14 residues. V lost 8 bases, J lost 4 bases, and 15 bases lay in between. CDR3: CASLETGPYNEQFF. In DNA form, the CDR3 reads TGTGCCAGCTTAGAGACAGGACCTTACAATGAGCAGTTCTTC.

The chain has TRBV5-6 and TRBJ1-4, with a possible D match to TRBD1 (5 bases). The V and J ends lost 1 base and 5 bases respectively, with 12 bases between them. The CDR3 covers 15 residues. The germline CDR1 and CDR2 sequences are SGHDT and YYEEEE. CDR3 residues: CASSLMGGPNEKLFF. The CDR3 DNA reads as TGTGCCAGCAGCTTGATGGGGGGACCAAATGAAAAACTGTTTTTT.

This sequence joins TRBV20-1 and TRBJ1-1; perhaps TRBD1 as D (5 bases). V dropped 6 bases and J dropped 11 bases, with 16 bases sitting between them. The CDR3 is made up of 11 amino acids. Germline V gene data show CDR1 as DFQATT and CDR2 as SNEGSKA (reference sequence). The CDR3 sequence: CSATRERRAFF. The CDR3 DNA sequence: TGCAGTGCCACCAGGGAAAGGCGGGCTTTCTTT.

The J gene is TRBJ2-1, the V gene TRBV7-2; 9 bases line up with TRBD2. Trimming removed 3 bases from V and 4 bases from J; junction bases left unmatched: 4. The CDR3 is made up of 15 amino acids. The germline CDR1 and CDR2 sequences are SGHTA and FQGNSA. The CDR3 DNA is TGTGCCAGCAGCTTTGCGGGGGGGGAGTACAATGAGCAGTTCTTC. This encodes CASSFAGGEYNEQFF.

This clone has a single count. CDR3 sequence (DNA): TGTGCCAGTAGGACGACAGGGGAAGCTAACTATGGCTACACCTTC. Encoded protein: CASRTTGEANYGYTF. The V call is TRBV19, the J call TRBJ1-2; 8 bases fit TRBD1. Germline loops: CDR1 LNHDA, CDR2 SQIVND (reference sequence). The CDR3 sequence is 15 residues long. With 6 bases clipped from V and 0 bases from J, the junction kept 6 bases outside the gene matches.

V gene TRBV9 combines with J gene TRBJ1-1, with D maybe TRBD1 (6 bases). The ends were cut back, 4 bases at V and 1 base at J, with 20 bases in the middle. The CDR3 loop spans 17 amino acids. Germline V gene data show CDR1 as SGDLS and CDR2 as YYNGEE. CDR3 nucleotide sequence: TGTGCCAGCAGCTCAGGTGGCAGGGGATTAGGGAACACTGAAGCTTTCTTT. Translating gives CASSSGGRGLGNTEAFF.

The CDR3 DNA reads TGTGCCAGCAGTGAACAGACGAATCAGCCCCAGCATTTT. Encoded protein: CASSEQTNQPQHF. The chain has TRBV27 and TRBJ1-5; no reliable D call. Trimming stripped 5 bases from V and 4 bases from J, with 9 bases between. CDR3 length: 13 amino acids. Germline CDR1 is MNHEY and CDR2 is SMNVEV (reference sequence).

The chain joins TRBV7-2 to TRBJ1-6; D is perhaps TRBD1 (5 bases). The V end was cut by 4 bases, the J end by 7 bases, with 17 bases between. The CDR3 runs to 16 residues. Germline values: CDR1 SGHTA, CDR2 FQGNSA. The CDR3 nucleotides are TGTGCCAGCAGCTCGACGCGGAGGGAGGGGAATTCACCCCTCCACTTT. Residues: CASSSTRREGNSPLHF.

There are many counts of this clone. The J gene is TRBJ2-1, the V gene TRBV6-4; D is perhaps TRBD2 (5 bases). This CDR3 comprises 21 residues. Germline lookup yields CDR1 MRHNA and CDR2 SNTAGT. The V end was cut by 2 bases, the J end by 0 bases, with 26 bases between. CDR3 bases: TGTGCCAGCAGTGACCGGGGAATAGGGCTAGTACGATTGAGCTCCTACAATGAGCAGTTCTTC. Translated: CASSDRGIGLVRLSSYNEQFF.

This chain links TRBV6-5 with TRBJ2-7; 9 nucleotides match TRBD1. This CDR3 is 14 amino acids long. CDR1 is MNHEY and CDR2 is SVGAGI in the germline V gene. J was trimmed by 1 base and V by 7 bases; bases with no gene match: 5. CDR3 protein: CASKRDRDSYEQYF. The DNA for the CDR3 is TGTGCCAGCAAGCGGGACAGGGATTCCTACGAGCAGTACTTC.

This clone was counted a single time. V gene TRBV19 combines with J gene TRBJ2-2; 7 nucleotides align to TRBD1. After removal of 4 bases from V and 2 bases from J, the junction contained 7 bases not matched to a gene. The V gene's germline CDR1 is LNHDA and CDR2 SQIVND (reference sequence). The CDR3 runs to 16 residues. The CDR3 loop is CASSKGTGVNTGELFF. In nucleotides, the CDR3 is TGTGCCAGTAGTAAGGGAACAGGGGTTAACACCGGGGAGCTGTTTTTT.

The CDR3 nucleotides are TGCGCCAGCAGCCAAGAGAGCGGGGGCCATGGCACAGATACGCAGTATTTT. Its protein product is CASSQESGGHGTDTQYF. The chain couples TRBV4-1 to TRBJ2-3; 8 bases match TRBD2. The CDR3 spans 17 residues. V lost 0 bases and J lost 1; bases outside the gene matches: 6. Germline CDR1 is MGHRA and CDR2 is YSYEKL.

The chain carries TRBV6-1 and TRBJ1-4, with a weak D call TRBD1 (6 bases). V was clipped by 7 bases and J by 6 bases, with 12 bases between them. Germline V gene lookup returns CDR1 MNHNS and CDR2 SASEGT. This CDR3 region has 13 residues. The CDR3 spells CASIRQVDEKLFF. CDR3 coding DNA: TGTGCCAGCATAAGACAGGTTGATGAAAAACTGTTTTTT.

V is TRBV5-4 and J is TRBJ2-2, with 9 bases that match TRBD1. This CDR3 comprises 18 residues. Losses at the gene ends were 0 bases for V and 5 bases for J; bases not matched to a gene: 11. In germline, CDR1 is SGHNT, CDR2 YYREEE (reference sequence). Here the CDR3 DNA reads TGTGCCAGCAGCTTGGCCGGGTGGGGACAGGGAGGAACCGGGGAGCTGTTTTTT. This sequence encodes CASSLAGWGQGGTGELFF.

The chain couples TRBV29-1 to TRBJ2-7, with a tentative D call TRBD2 (6 bases). V was pared by 3 bases and J by 3 bases, with 9 bases between. This CDR3 has 12 residues. Germline V CDR1 and CDR2: SQVTM, ANQGSEA. The CDR3 DNA reads as TGCAGCGTTGAGGGGGAGGACTACGAGCAGTACTTC. This gives the protein CSVEGEDYEQYF.

The chain carries TRBV6-5 and TRBJ1-3, with D unclear. This CDR3 region has 14 residues. V was clipped by 5 bases and J by 1 base, with 9 bases between them. Germline lookup yields CDR1 MNHEY and CDR2 SVGAGI. The CDR3 bases are TGTGCCAGCAGTACAGCTGATTCTGGAAACACCATATATTTT. Encoded protein: CASSTADSGNTIYF.

Only one count was recorded for this clone. The rearrangement joins TRBV7-6 to TRBJ1-1; 10 positions agree with TRBD1. V lost 5 bases to trimming and J lost 8 bases; unmatched junction nucleotides: 5. This CDR3 region has 13 residues. CDR1 SGHVS and CDR2 FNYEAQ come from the germline V gene. CDR3 nucleotide sequence: TGTGCCAGCAGCCAGCGACAGGGGGCGGAAGCTTTCTTT. This codes for CASSQRQGAEAFF.

This clone was seen a handful of times. The chain has TRBV7-6 and TRBJ1-2; 10 bases agree with TRBD1. The germline V gene encodes CDR1 SGHVS and CDR2 FNYEAQ. V shed 2 bases, J shed 6 bases, and the junction held 6 bases outside the gene matches. The CDR3 has 15 amino acids. The CDR3 region is CASSLTGTGVDGYTF. In DNA form, the CDR3 reads TGTGCCAGCAGCTTAACCGGGACAGGGGTGGATGGCTACACCTTC.

This clone came up once. This chain connects TRBV27 to TRBJ1-2; the match to TRBD1 covers 9 bases. CDR1 is MNHEY, CDR2 SMNVEV, per germline (reference sequence). This CDR3 has 15 residues. J gave up 4 bases and V 2 bases, and 5 bases lay outside the gene matches. The CDR3, as DNA: TGTGCCAGCAGTTTAACGGGGACAGGGATCTATGGCTACACCTTC. Translated: CASSLTGTGIYGYTF.

This clone has just a few counts. The gene calls are TRBV13 and TRBJ2-1; a weak D match, TRBD2 (5 bases). The ends were cut back, 0 bases at V and 4 bases at J, with 10 bases in the middle. CDR1 PRHDT and CDR2 FYEKMQ come from the germline V gene (reference sequence). This CDR3 contains 15 residues. This CDR3 is CASSLGGSRYNEQFF. DNA for the CDR3: TGTGCCAGCAGCTTAGGGGGGAGTAGGTACAATGAGCAGTTCTTC.

V is TRBV5-1 and J is TRBJ1-6; 9 bases map to TRBD1. Germline assignment: CDR1 SGHRS and CDR2 YFSETQ. This CDR3 has 16 amino acids. The ends lost 2 bases at V and 7 bases at J; junction bases unmatched: 7. The CDR3 nucleotides read TGCGCCAGCAGCTTTATGGCGGGACAGGGAAATTCACCCCTCCACTTT. Translating gives CASSFMAGQGNSPLHF.

V and J are TRBV18 and TRBJ1-2; 9 positions agree with TRBD1. J lost 2 bases, V lost 6 bases, and 22 bases had no gene match. This CDR3 is 20 amino acids long. Germline lookup yields CDR1 KGHSH and CDR2 LQKENI. Written as DNA, the CDR3 is TGTGCCAGCTCCCCCCGCAGTATCCGGGACAGGGTAAAACTCAACTATGGCTACACCTTC. It translates to CASSPRSIRDRVKLNYGYTF.

The J gene is TRBJ1-2, the V gene TRBV6-1, with 7 bases fitting TRBD1. Germline V gene data show CDR1 as MNHNS and CDR2 as SASEGT. The J segment lost 4 bases and the V segment lost 5 bases, leaving 7 bases of the junction unmatched. The CDR3 sequence is 14 residues long. DNA for the CDR3: TGTGCCAGCAGTCTACAGGGGAATAGCTATGGCTACACCTTC. Protein: CASSLQGNSYGYTF.

As for this clone: Relative to the germline gene, one junction end is altered; a read error may explain this. This chain links TRBV18 with TRBJ1-1; the D gene is possibly TRBD1 (6 bases). The CDR3 sequence is 13 residues long. Germline assignment: CDR1 KGHSH and CDR2 LQKENI. Here the CDR3 reads CASSPSGDDKVIF. The CDR3 nucleotides are TGTGCCAGCTCACCATCAGGGGATGACAAGGTGATCTTT.